This T cell receptor beta chain was identified in a study of T-cell reconstitution after alpha-beta-depleted transplantation in children (dated by TCRdb to about 2016). The study in broad terms: The study quantitatively tracked T-cell immune reconstitution after TCRalphabeta/CD19-depleted allogeneic hematopoietic cell transplantation in children using TCR repertoire profiling.

From cysteine to phenylalanine, the CDR3 is 14 amino acids long. Just the 42-base CDR3 DNA is kept, in frame starting at base 1. V drops 4 bases and J drops 2 bases, leaving 9 bases in between. Reading the germline V gene gives CDR1 MGHRA and CDR2 YSYEKL. Library generation was performed with PCR. TCRdb lists the instrument as Illumina HiSeq 2500. TCR library preparation used molecular barcoding, with unique molecular identifiers applied to normalize quantification of the TCRbeta repertoire. TCRdb ran its own pipeline on the public reads, namely fastp trimming at Q25 and MiXCR clone calling, and kept in-frame beta chains. When rows share a CDR3 protein, they turn into one entry using the most common DNA and genes. The sample has almost 400,000 distinct CDR3 sequences on record, around 20% of them singletons. The biggest ten clones account for less than 4.5% of the sample. This clonotype was seen a single time. Its antigen is unknown. Qualities for individual bases were not recorded, and no much larger clone is one base off. One read offers little support.

The chain joins TRBV4-1 to TRBJ2-1; the D gene remains uncertain. The receptor was isolated from a human donor who donated a stem cell graft to a child with acute myeloid leukemia. Sequencing used PBMCs from the stem cell graft donor, obtained from the stem cell graft. The DNA reads as follows: TGCGCCAGCAGCCCTTTATCCCCCTACAATGAGCAGTTCTTC. Translated, it reads CASSPLSPYNEQFF.